This T cell receptor beta chain was captured in a study of cytomegalovirus exposure and HLA in healthy donors. General study results and limits: Reports credit the classifier with highly specific, highly sensitive diagnosis of cytomegalovirus status. The investigators catalogued under 200 TCR beta chains as cytomegalovirus-associated. TCR clusters originating in the first cohort tended to co-occur in the roughly 110 validation repertoires, according to a later analysis.

TCRdb keeps only in-frame clones here, not all; method: immunoSEQ multiplex PCR. The data contain 68,000 or so clones, about 89% of them singletons. In regard to this clone: Its antigen is unidentified.

Sequenced input: PBMCs. This receptor was identified in a man in his late teens or twenties in good health and CMV-seronegative.

CDR3 DNA: TGCGCCAGCAGCCCTTCCCGGGACTTATACGGGGAGCTGTTTTTT. Translation gives CASSPSRDLYGELFF. The chain links TRBV4-3 to TRBJ2-2; possible D gene TRBD2, 6 bases. Trimming cost V 4 bases and J 7 bases, with 16 bases left between them. The CDR3 is 15 residues long. Germline values: CDR1 LGHNA, CDR2 YSLEER.